These 18 T cell receptor beta chains came from one sample sequenced in a study of identical twins. TCRdb called the 5' RACE reads again in MiXCR, with one record for every CDR3 protein. Of approximately 230,000 distinct CDR3 sequences listed, about an eighth are singletons. The sequenced sample was memory (CD45RO+) T cells sorted from blood. The receptors were gathered from a woman younger than 35 in good health.

The chain carries TRBV7-3 and TRBJ2-3; possibly TRBD2 for D (5 bases). Deletions cut 5 bases from V and 4 bases from J, with 16 bases between. Germline V gene sequence: CDR1 SGHTA, CDR2 FQGTGA. The CDR3 sequence is 15 residues long. CDR3 region: CASSPGVTGADTQYF. CDR3 DNA sequence: TGTGCCAGCAGCCCCGGGGTTACCGGGGCAGATACGCAGTATTTT.

This clonotype came up many times. The rearrangement joins TRBV3-1 to TRBJ2-1; no clear D. The CDR3 loop spans 15 amino acids. Trimming removed 5 bases from V and 7 bases from J, with 18 bases in between. The germline CDR1 and CDR2 sequences are LGHDT and YNNKEL (reference sequence). The CDR3 protein is CASSSPGVTENEQFF. In nucleotides, the CDR3 is TGTGCCAGCAGCTCCCCGGGCGTCACAGAGAATGAGCAGTTCTTC.

The rearrangement uses TRBV20-1 and TRBJ2-7; 7 nucleotides match TRBD1. With V trimmed by 6 bases and J by 7 bases, 9 bases remained unmatched. Germline V lookup: CDR1 DFQATT, CDR2 SNEGSKA (reference sequence). The CDR3 length is 12 residues. The CDR3 here is CSATTGKREQYF. The DNA of the CDR3 is TGCAGTGCAACGACAGGGAAAAGGGAGCAGTACTTC.

V gene TRBV5-1 combines with J gene TRBJ2-2; D possibly corresponds to TRBD2 (5 bases). Germline V gene lookup returns CDR1 SGHRS and CDR2 YFSETQ. V gave up 0 bases and J gave up 5 bases, with 11 bases separating them. The CDR3 covers 15 residues. The chain's CDR3 is CASSLDVTGTGELFF. The CDR3 DNA follows: TGCGCCAGCAGCTTGGACGTGACGGGGACCGGGGAGCTGTTTTTT.

This clonotype was seen many times. The genes are TRBV25-1 and TRBJ2-1; 9 bases map to TRBD1. Germline lookup yields CDR1 MGHDK and CDR2 SYGVNS. The CDR3 is made up of 14 amino acids. Trimming removed 3 bases from V and 10 bases from J; junction bases left unmatched: 7. For the CDR3, the DNA is TGTGCCAGCAGTGAGGGACAGGGTAAAAACGAGCAGTTCTTC. Protein sequence: CASSEGQGKNEQFF.

The genes are TRBV11-2 and TRBJ2-2; TRBD2 might be the D (6 bases). Trimming stripped 2 bases from V and 6 bases from J, with 13 bases between. This CDR3 contains 15 residues. Germline values: CDR1 SGHAT, CDR2 FQNNGV. CDR3 residues: CASSLRTTSPGELFF. The CDR3 DNA is TGTGCCAGCAGCTTAAGGACTACCTCCCCCGGGGAGCTGTTTTTT.

This clonotype was found a few times. The chain recombines TRBV10-3 with TRBJ1-2; D not resolved. Germline CDR1 is ENHRY and CDR2 is SYGVKD. The CDR3 is made up of 10 amino acids. Trimming took 11 bases from V and 3 from J, leaving 7 bases between them. The CDR3 nucleotides are TGTGCCGCGGGTGACTATGGCTACACCTTC. As protein: CAAGDYGYTF.

The chain carries TRBV20-1 and TRBJ2-3; TRBD2 matches 15 bases. The V gene end was trimmed by 4 bases and the J gene end by 3 bases; junction bases not matched to a gene: 5. This CDR3 is 16 amino acids long. Germline assignment: CDR1 DFQATT and CDR2 SNEGSKA (reference sequence). The CDR3 here is CSATGLAGGQTDTQYF. Here the CDR3 DNA reads TGCAGTGCTACCGGACTAGCGGGGGGGCAAACAGATACGCAGTATTTT.

V is TRBV5-1 and J is TRBJ1-2; TRBD1 agrees at 7 bases. The junction had 6 bases not matched to a gene; V was cut back by 4 bases and J by 6 bases. CDR1 and CDR2 (germline): SGHRS, YFSETQ. CDR3 size: 13 residues. DNA of the CDR3: TGCGCCAGCAGCACTGACAGGGTGAATGGCTACACCTTC. Amino acid sequence: CASSTDRVNGYTF.

Many counts were recorded for this clonotype. The chain combines TRBV10-3 with TRBJ2-2, with TRBD1 matching 9 bases. CDR3 length equals 15 residues. Per germline, CDR1 ENHRY and CDR2 SYGVKD. V lost 2 bases, J lost 6 bases, and 4 bases stayed unmatched. The CDR3 bases are TGTGCCATCAGTGAGCCGGGACAGGGTCCCGGGGAGCTGTTTTTT. Translated: CAISEPGQGPGELFF.

The chain carries TRBV11-3 and TRBJ2-1, with D tentatively TRBD1 (6 bases). CDR1 and CDR2 (germline): SGHNT, YENEEA. The ends were cut back, 0 bases at V and 14 bases at J, with 14 bases in the middle. This CDR3 comprises 13 residues. The CDR3 coding sequence is TGTGCCAGCAGCTTAGACGTACAGGGTTCAGAGTTCTTC. This encodes CASSLDVQGSEFF.

The chain carries TRBV6-1 and TRBJ2-7, with D possibly being TRBD2 (6 bases). The germline V and J ends were trimmed by 7 bases and 3 bases, with 16 bases remaining between them. CDR1 is MNHNS, CDR2 SASEGT, per germline. The CDR3 runs 14 residues. CDR3 sequence (DNA): TGTGCCAGCACCGCGGGACCGGCGAGCTACGAGCAGTACTTC. Amino acid sequence: CASTAGPASYEQYF.

This clonotype occurred a few times. The CDR3 loop reads CASSQVSGTGELFF. CDR3 in DNA: TGCGCCAGCAGCCAAGTGTCCGGTACCGGGGAGCTGTTTTTT. J is TRBJ2-2 and V is TRBV4-3; D unresolved. CDR3 length: 14 residues. From germline, CDR1 is LGHNA and CDR2 YSLEER. Trimming left V 1 base short and J 5 bases short, with 8 bases between.

The chain couples TRBV10-3 to TRBJ2-5; D unresolved. V was trimmed by 3 bases and J by 5 bases, leaving 10 bases between them. The length of the CDR3 is 13 residues. The germline CDR1 and CDR2 sequences are ENHRY and SYGVKD. CDR3 bases: TGTGCCATCAGTGAAGTAAACGGGGAGACCCAGTACTTC. Its translation is CAISEVNGETQYF.

This clonotype turned up a few times. J is TRBJ1-5 and V is TRBV6-1; D might be TRBD1 (6 bases). The V gene lost 2 bases and the J gene lost 7 bases, with 12 bases spanning the gap. The CDR3 consists of 14 residues. From germline, CDR1 is MNHNS and CDR2 SASEGT. The CDR3 nucleotides read TGTGCCAGCAGTGAATCGGGAGGGGGGCAGCCCCAGCATTTT. Translating it yields CASSESGGGQPQHF.

This clonotype came up a few times. CDR3 region: CASSQEQVREYNEQFF. The CDR3 region has the DNA TGTGCCAGCAGCCAAGAGCAGGTCAGGGAATACAATGAGCAGTTCTTC. V usage is TRBV3-1 and J usage is TRBJ2-1, with TRBD1 as a possible D gene (5 bases). Per the germline V gene, CDR1 is LGHDT and CDR2 is YNNKEL (reference sequence). This CDR3 is built from 16 residues. The V end was cut by 0 bases, the J end by 4 bases, with 13 bases between.

This clonotype came up a few times. V is TRBV29-1 and J is TRBJ1-2; 7 bases match TRBD1. This CDR3 has 13 amino acids. V dropped 6 bases and J dropped 8; count of bases not matched to a gene: 12. Germline values: CDR1 SQVTM, CDR2 ANQGSEA. The CDR3 DNA reads as TGCAGCGTCGAGGGACAGAGCCTCGGGGGCTACACCTTC. This gives the protein CSVEGQSLGGYTF.

This clonotype occurred a few times. The J gene is TRBJ2-7, the V gene TRBV6-1, with 7 nucleotides matching TRBD2. J lost 0 bases, V lost 8 bases, and 7 bases had no gene match. Germline assignment: CDR1 MNHNS and CDR2 SASEGT. The CDR3 totals 14 residues. The CDR3, as DNA: TGTGCCAGCCACCGGCGGGAGAGCTCCTACGAGCAGTACTTC. Residues: CASHRRESSYEQYF.